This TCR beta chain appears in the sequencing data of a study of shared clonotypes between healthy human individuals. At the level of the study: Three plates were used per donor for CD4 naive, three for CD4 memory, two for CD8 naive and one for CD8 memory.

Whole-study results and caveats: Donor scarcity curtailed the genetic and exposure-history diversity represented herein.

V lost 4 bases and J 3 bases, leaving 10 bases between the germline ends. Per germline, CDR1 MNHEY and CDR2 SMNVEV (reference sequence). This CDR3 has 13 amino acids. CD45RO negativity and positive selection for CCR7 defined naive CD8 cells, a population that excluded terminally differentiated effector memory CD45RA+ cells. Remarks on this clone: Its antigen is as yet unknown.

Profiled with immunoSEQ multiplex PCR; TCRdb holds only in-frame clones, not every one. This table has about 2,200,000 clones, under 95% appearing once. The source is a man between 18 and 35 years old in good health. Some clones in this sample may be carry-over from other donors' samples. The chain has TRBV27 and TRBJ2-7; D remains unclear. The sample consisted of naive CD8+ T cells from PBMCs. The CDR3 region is CASSSYKGYEQYF. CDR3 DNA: TGTGCCAGCAGTTCGTACAAGGGCTACGAGCAGTACTTC.